This T cell receptor beta chain was captured in a study of blood T cell repertoires in COVID-19. The table came from immunoSEQ multiplex PCR; TCRdb's copy has only in-frame clones and leaves some out. This sample has roughly 300,000 clones, with over 75% found just once. The CDR3 sequence is 14 residues long. V shed 4 bases and J shed 6 bases, with 15 bases lying between them. From germline, CDR1 is MDHEN and CDR2 SYDVKM. Sample: peripheral blood. This TCR came from a woman aged 45-65 years who had recovered from COVID-19. This chain connects TRBV28 to TRBJ2-5; a weak D match, TRBD1 (6 bases). The CDR3, as DNA: TGTGCCAGCAGTTGGGTAGGGGGTCGACAGACCCAGTACTTC. It translates to CASSWVGGRQTQYF.